This T cell receptor beta chain emerged from a study of blood T cell repertoires in COVID-19 (dated by TCRdb to about 2020). Concerning the study at large: Collaborator samples came from the United States, Italy and Spain and covered acute and convalescent phases of COVID-19. The material from the prospective study consisted of cDNA or gDNA derived from T cells, B-cell-depleted T cells, or PBMCs. Deeply sampled blood TCRbeta repertoires from subjects exposed to, actively infected with, or recovered from COVID-19 were included in the dataset. The repertoires were made available in a free public database intended to serve as a resource for research on the immune response to SARS-CoV-2. The samples were drawn from the first 160 participants of the ongoing ImmuneRACE study and from more than 1,000 subjects provided by 6 global collaborators. The sample metadata nearly always contained a de-identified subject ID, COVID-19 status, age in years and sex. Where available, HLA class I and class II types were obtained from metadata supplied by the sample provider rather than from assay-based typing.

In the prospective study, participants were roughly 18 to 100 years old, resided in 24 geographic areas of the United States, and were enrolled through a virtual design. In the prospective study, participants were assigned to cohorts based on the clinical history participants reported in a screening survey and a study questionnaire. For ImmuneRACE Cohort 3, a participant was defined as recovered based on two consecutive negative NP/OP PCR tests, clearance by a healthcare professional, or resolution of symptoms. In the prospective study, whole blood, serum and a nasopharyngeal or oropharyngeal swab were collected from each participant by mobile phlebotomists. Additional blood draws and questionnaires over an approximately two-month period could optionally be provided by prospective study participants. Before DNA extraction, blood samples from the prospective study were shipped at room temperature or frozen.

V trim: 6 bases; J trim: 7 bases; unmatched bases: 8. CDR1 and CDR2, per the germline V gene (reference sequence), are MNHEY and SMNVEV. There are 13 amino acids in the CDR3, from cysteine to phenylalanine inclusive. Just the 39-base CDR3 DNA is kept, in frame starting at base 1. TCRbeta CDR3 regions were amplified from genomic DNA by means of the immunoSEQ Assay, a bias-controlled multiplex PCR. The paper's data handling went like this. The number of nucleated cells in each sample was estimated by amplification of reference gene primers within the assay. To quantify the absolute abundance of each unique TCRbeta CDR3 rearrangement, sequence reads were collapsed and filtered. For each sample, productive Simpson clonality was calculated as the square root of Simpson's diversity index over productive rearrangements. In its TCRdb copy, this immuneACCESS table keeps in-frame sequences only and misses some clones. Where compared with another copy, unresolved V genes explain less than half of these, and the others have no known cause. The V and J calls and the clone size are those of that table, but D and trimming were determined from the DNA. The sample includes a few hundred thousand clones, with roughly 90% observed a single time. The ten largest make up roughly 1.9% of the sample.

Here is what the overall study found, with its caveats: The amount of clinical and demographic metadata varied by source and participant and was provided uncurated.

For this clone: The specificity of this receptor is unknown. Base qualities are not provided; no much larger clone lies one nucleotide away.

This TCR derives from a woman between 40 and 55 years old who had recovered from COVID-19. Input material: PBMCs or T cells enriched from blood (not recorded which). Recombination connected TRBV27 to TRBJ1-2, with TRBD1 matching 7 junction bases. The encoded CDR3 is CASSATGERGYTF. Here is the DNA: TGTGCCAGCAGCGCCACAGGGGAGCGTGGCTACACCTTC.